This T cell receptor (beta chain) was sequenced for a study of blood T cells in healthy people across ages. The study, taken as a whole, reports: Observed TCR beta diversity showed a strong correlation with the percentage of naive T cells as measured by flow cytometry. The recorded TCR beta diversity per million T cells decreased in a roughly linear manner with age.

Isolating PBMCs gave at least 6.5 million of these cells per sample. This CDR3 spans 15 amino acids. CDR1 SGHTA and CDR2 FQGTGA come from the germline V gene. A sample-barcoded 5' primer and a J-beta primer mix were used in a second PCR of roughly 7 to 12 cycles. TCRdb independently ran MiXCR on the 5' RACE reads; one entry per CDR3 protein. The repertoire holds around 900,000 distinct CDR3 sequences, with more than 25% as singletons. This clonotype was seen a handful of times. What it binds is not known. This chain links TRBV7-3 with TRBJ2-5; tentative D call: TRBD2 (6 bases). The better agreement between TRBJ2-7 and the DNA end casts doubt on the J call. The receptor comes from a woman of 80 years or more in good health. Specimen: blood. DNA of the CDR3: TGTGCCAGCAGCTCCCCCGGGGGTATAGGATACGAGCAGTACTTC. Translation gives CASSSPGGIGYEQYF.